The rows below give T cell receptor beta chains drawn from one sample of a study of blood T cell repertoires in COVID-19. Sequencing was performed with immunoSEQ multiplex PCR; in TCRdb, only in-frame clones are kept and a portion is missing. Among more than 200,000 clones listed, over 75% were seen once. Sample: PBMCs or T cells enriched from blood (not recorded which). Every receptor here comes from a woman aged 25-40 years who had been exposed to COVID-19. The CDR3 runs from the conserved cysteine through the conserved F or W. A D gene is named only where the DNA matches it firmly. Rows may omit the clone size; those that give it use once, few, many or a size class.

clone size	D gene	J gene	V gene	CDR3 protein	CDR3 DNA
NA	TRBD2	TRBJ2-3	TRBV27	CASSFGGDHSTDTQYF	TGTGCCAGCAGTTTCGGGGGGGACCATAGCACAGATACGCAGTATTTT
NA	NA	TRBJ2-7	TRBV5-1	CASSLVARGNEQYF	TGCGCCAGCAGCTTGGTGGCCAGGGGAAACGAGCAGTACTTC
NA	TRBD1	TRBJ1-3	TRBV7-9	CASSYPGGGGNTIYF	TGTGCCAGCAGCTACCCAGGGGGCGGTGGAAACACCATATATTTT
NA	TRBD1	TRBJ2-7	TRBV19	CASSTMTGSYEQYF	TGTGCCAGTAGTACCATGACAGGGAGCTACGAGCAGTACTTC
NA	NA	TRBJ1-6	TRBV30	CAWSVPGGTPLHF	TGTGCCTGGAGCGTACCGGGAGGGACACCCCTCCACTTT
once	TRBD1	TRBJ2-2	TRBV6-5	CASWAKGTGTGELFF	TGTGCCAGCTGGGCAAAGGGGACAGGCACCGGGGAGCTGTTTTTT
NA	TRBD1	TRBJ1-6	TRBV4-1	CASSQGWTGGYRISPLHF	TGCGCCAGCAGCCAGGGGTGGACAGGGGGATATCGAATTTCACCCCTCCACTTT
NA	TRBD1	TRBJ1-1	TRBV2	CASGDRVPTEAFF	TGTGCCAGCGGAGACAGGGTTCCCACTGAAGCTTTCTTT
NA	NA	TRBJ1-1	TRBV5-1	CASSWGESNTEAFF	TGCGCCAGCAGCTGGGGGGAATCAAACACTGAAGCTTTCTTT
NA	NA	TRBJ2-3	TRBV3-1/TRBV3-2	CASSQDRTDTQYF	TGTGCCAGCAGCCAAGACAGAACAGATACGCAGTATTTT
NA	TRBD1	TRBJ2-7	TRBV7-4	CASSSHGTGSYEQYF	TGTGCCAGCAGCTCGCATGGGACAGGGTCCTACGAGCAGTACTTC
NA	TRBD2	TRBJ2-1	TRBV10-3	CAISGGLAGSNEQFF	TGTGCCATCAGTGGGGGACTAGCGGGATCCAATGAGCAGTTCTTC
once	NA	TRBJ2-5	TRBV27	CASRQLWTQETQYF	TGTGCCAGCAGACAATTATGGACTCAAGAGACCCAGTACTTC
NA	NA	TRBJ1-6	TRBV5-4	CASSLAGANSPLHF	TGTGCCAGCAGCTTGGCGGGAGCTAATTCACCCCTCCACTTT
NA	NA	TRBJ2-5	TRBV2	CASSGLTLQTGGETQYF	TGTGCCAGCAGTGGCTTAACCCTCCAGACAGGCGGAGAGACCCAGTACTTC
NA	NA	TRBJ2-7	TRBV12-3/TRBV12-4	CASRLAAAYEQYF	TGTGCCAGCCGGCTGGCGGCAGCCTACGAGCAGTACTTC
NA	TRBD2	TRBJ2-7	TRBV28	CASSFGGRPLREQYF	TGTGCCAGCAGTTTTGGCGGGAGGCCTCTCAGGGAGCAGTACTTC
NA	NA	TRBJ2-7	TRBV4-1	CASSQDPLNKGGGYEQYF	TGCGCCAGCAGCCAGGATCCGCTAAATAAAGGGGGTGGCTACGAGCAGTACTTC
NA	NA	TRBJ2-1	TRBV12-5	CASGLVLVEQFF	TGTGCTAGTGGTTTGGTACTCGTTGAGCAGTTCTTC
NA	TRBD1	TRBJ1-2	TRBV28	CASSFKDRGRGYTF	TGTGCCAGCAGTTTTAAGGACAGGGGACGAGGCTACACCTTC
NA	TRBD1	TRBJ1-6	TRBV11-2	CASSLTGSSYNSPLHF	TGTGCCAGCAGCCTGACAGGGAGCTCCTATAATTCACCCCTCCACTTT
NA	NA	TRBJ2-1	TRBV7-8	CASSFEEGGKPYNEQFF	TGTGCCAGCAGCTTCGAAGAGGGGGGGAAGCCCTACAATGAGCAGTTCTTC
few	TRBD1	TRBJ1-1	TRBV4-1	CASSLGQGETEAFF	TGCGCCAGCAGCCTGGGACAGGGGGAGACTGAAGCTTTCTTT
NA	NA	TRBJ1-1	TRBV30	CAWSVGDGTEAFF	TGTGCCTGGAGTGTAGGGGATGGCACTGAAGCTTTCTTT
NA	TRBD1	TRBJ2-7	TRBV28	CASRWDRASYEQYF	TGTGCCAGCAGGTGGGACAGGGCGTCCTACGAGCAGTACTTC
once	TRBD1	TRBJ1-1	TRBV12-3/TRBV12-4	CASSWDSNTEAFF	TGTGCCAGCAGTTGGGACAGCAACACTGAAGCTTTCTTT
NA	TRBD2	TRBJ2-7	TRBV6-5	CASSYSVAGGNEQYF	TGTGCCAGCAGTTACTCGGTAGCGGGAGGGAACGAGCAGTACTTC
NA	NA	TRBJ1-4	TRBV2	CASSGWAENEKLFF	TGTGCCAGCAGTGGTTGGGCAGAGAATGAAAAACTGTTTTTT
NA	NA	TRBJ2-7	TRBV7-9	CASSLALGAEVFYEQYF	TGTGCCAGCAGCTTAGCCCTGGGAGCCGAGGTGTTCTACGAGCAGTACTTC
once	TRBD1	TRBJ1-1	TRBV10-3	CAIGVKGADTEAFF	TGTGCCATCGGGGTAAAGGGGGCGGACACTGAAGCTTTCTTT
once	TRBD2	TRBJ2-1	TRBV6-1	CASSEGGTSAFF	TGTGCCAGCAGTGAAGGGGGCACTAGCGCGTTCTTC
NA	TRBD1	TRBJ2-7	TRBV5-1	CASSYRGSYEQYF	TGCGCCAGCTCGTACAGGGGGAGCTACGAGCAGTACTTC
NA	NA	TRBJ2-7	TRBV2	CASTLLLPGEYEQYF	TGTGCCAGCACCCTCCTCCTTCCCGGGGAATACGAGCAGTACTTC
NA	TRBD1	TRBJ2-5	TRBV7-6	CASSPRTGGPQETQYF	TGTGCCAGCAGCCCACGGACAGGGGGCCCCCAAGAGACCCAGTACTTC
NA	NA	TRBJ1-1	TRBV12-5	CASGSSPEAFF	TGTGCTAGTGGTTCTAGTCCTGAAGCTTTCTTT
NA	NA	TRBJ2-7	TRBV6-5	CASRFGSAYEQYF	TGTGCCAGCAGATTTGGGAGCGCCTACGAGCAGTACTTC
NA	NA	TRBJ2-7	TRBV6-1	CASSEDTGSYEQYF	TGTGCCAGCAGCGAAGACACGGGCTCCTACGAGCAGTACTTC